The rows below give T cell receptor beta chains drawn from one sample of a study of identical twins. TCRdb redid the calling of the 5' RACE reads with MiXCR, one entry per CDR3 protein. The sample has 500,000 to 550,000 distinct CDR3 sequences; approximately 20% are singletons. In addition, the sample was reused for a study of yellow fever vaccine responses in identical twins.

The sample comprised CD4+ T cells sorted from blood. The origin of the receptors is a woman under 30 in good health. CDR3s include the opening cysteine and the closing phenylalanine or tryptophan. For some rows the clone size is stated as once, few or many, or as a class when expanded; others skip it.

J gene: TRBJ2-5
CDR3 length: 17
clone size: few
V gene: TRBV5-1
CDR3 protein: CASSSGMRGRVVETQYF

J gene: TRBJ2-4
CDR3 length: 15
clone size: -
V gene: TRBV2
CDR3 protein: CASIGQGLAKNIQYF

J gene: TRBJ2-1
CDR3 length: 16
clone size: -
V gene: TRBV6-5
CDR3 protein: CASSYSKASGSAEQFF

J gene: TRBJ2-1
CDR3 length: 16
clone size: few
V gene: TRBV29-1
CDR3 protein: CSVELGGASSYNEQFF

J gene: TRBJ1-1
CDR3 length: 15
clone size: few
V gene: TRBV5-5
CDR3 protein: CASSLPQGGIVEAFF

J gene: TRBJ2-5
CDR3 length: 14
clone size: few
V gene: TRBV12-3/TRBV12-4
CDR3 protein: CASSYAILGGTQYF

J gene: TRBJ2-1
CDR3 length: 11
clone size: -
V gene: TRBV2
CDR3 protein: CASSMDNEQFF

J gene: TRBJ1-4
CDR3 length: 14
clone size: -
V gene: TRBV5-1
CDR3 protein: CASSLAGNNEKLFF

J gene: TRBJ2-5
CDR3 length: 11
clone size: few
V gene: TRBV9
CDR3 protein: CASSVAETQYF

J gene: TRBJ2-7
CDR3 length: 14
clone size: -
V gene: TRBV19
CDR3 protein: CASSSGQESYEQYF

J gene: TRBJ1-4
CDR3 length: 15
clone size: few
V gene: TRBV4-2
CDR3 protein: CASSLNQGQAEKLFF

J gene: TRBJ2-3
CDR3 length: 14
clone size: many
V gene: TRBV10-3
CDR3 protein: CAISDQASTDTQYF

J gene: TRBJ2-5
CDR3 length: 14
clone size: -
V gene: TRBV15
CDR3 protein: CATSRGGGGETQYF

J gene: TRBJ2-6
CDR3 length: 18
clone size: few
V gene: TRBV2
CDR3 protein: CASGELTTIFSGANVLTF

J gene: TRBJ2-3
CDR3 length: 14
clone size: many
V gene: TRBV12-3/TRBV12-4
CDR3 protein: CASRWDSYTDTQYF

J gene: TRBJ2-2
CDR3 length: 15
clone size: -
V gene: TRBV12-3/TRBV12-4
CDR3 protein: CASTRDRVNTGELFF

J gene: TRBJ2-1
CDR3 length: 16
clone size: -
V gene: TRBV6-4
CDR3 protein: CASSEGAGGPGNEQFF

J gene: TRBJ1-1
CDR3 length: 14
clone size: few
V gene: TRBV12-3/TRBV12-4
CDR3 protein: CASSLGRGGTEAFF

J gene: TRBJ2-5
CDR3 length: 14
clone size: few
V gene: TRBV3-1
CDR3 protein: CASSQDTVQETQYF

J gene: TRBJ2-2
CDR3 length: 14
clone size: -
V gene: TRBV11-2
CDR3 protein: CASSQGPTPGELFF

J gene: TRBJ2-3
CDR3 length: 17
clone size: few
V gene: TRBV9
CDR3 protein: CASSVGGSGGLGDTQYF

J gene: TRBJ2-3
CDR3 length: 17
clone size: -
V gene: TRBV5-1
CDR3 protein: CASSFLVLPDSTDTQYF

J gene: TRBJ1-6
CDR3 length: 14
clone size: many
V gene: TRBV10-1
CDR3 protein: CASRPEGAASPLHF

J gene: TRBJ2-2
CDR3 length: 16
clone size: -
V gene: TRBV19
CDR3 protein: CASNPRTSSNTGELFF

J gene: TRBJ2-1
CDR3 length: 13
clone size: few
V gene: TRBV7-3
CDR3 protein: CASSPSPYNEQFF

J gene: TRBJ2-3
CDR3 length: 14
clone size: -
V gene: TRBV18
CDR3 protein: CASRRTVGTDTQYF

J gene: TRBJ2-6
CDR3 length: 15
clone size: -
V gene: TRBV20-1
CDR3 protein: CSARETGAGANVLTF

J gene: TRBJ2-2
CDR3 length: 15
clone size: few
V gene: TRBV20-1
CDR3 protein: CSARPPGGNTGELFF

J gene: TRBJ1-3
CDR3 length: 14
clone size: few
V gene: TRBV5-1
CDR3 protein: CASSLSGDRNTIYF

J gene: TRBJ2-1
CDR3 length: 14
clone size: -
V gene: TRBV3-1
CDR3 protein: CASSQVGFYNEQFF

J gene: TRBJ2-3
CDR3 length: 14
clone size: few
V gene: TRBV29-1
CDR3 protein: CSATPGQGWDTQYF

J gene: TRBJ2-7
CDR3 length: 14
clone size: few
V gene: TRBV15
CDR3 protein: CATSRGDNSYEQYF

J gene: TRBJ1-5
CDR3 length: 18
clone size: -
V gene: TRBV27
CDR3 protein: CASSFLARGSKGNQPQHF

J gene: TRBJ1-2
CDR3 length: 14
clone size: few
V gene: TRBV15
CDR3 protein: CATSRDVQGVGYTF

J gene: TRBJ1-1
CDR3 length: 14
clone size: many
V gene: TRBV6-1
CDR3 protein: CASSRTGGGTEAFF

J gene: TRBJ2-2
CDR3 length: 15
clone size: -
V gene: TRBV20-1
CDR3 protein: CSAETGESNTGELFF

J gene: TRBJ1-1
CDR3 length: 11
clone size: -
V gene: TRBV10-3
CDR3 protein: CATGGANEAFF

J gene: TRBJ2-1
CDR3 length: 14
clone size: -
V gene: TRBV20-1
CDR3 protein: CSAYPGGNYNEQFF